The source of this T cell receptor beta chain is a study of T cells in Graves' hyperthyroidism and ophthalmopathy. Study information: At initial diagnosis, before any treatment had begun, peripheral blood was obtained. Overall study findings and caveats: A model using 13 V-J features told ophthalmopathy apart from stable hyperthyroidism.

About this clonotype: The antigen is unknown.

CDR3 length: 16 amino acids. Per the germline V gene, CDR1 is LGHDT and CDR2 is YNNKEL (reference sequence). Germline trimming cut 1 base from V and 4 bases from J; bases unmatched to any gene: 5. TCR beta CDR3 sequences were amplified from RNA transcripts. The primer set for the first-round RT-PCR of the TCR CDR3 was HTBI. TCRdb used MiXCR to reprocess the multiplex PCR reads, holding one entry per CDR3 protein. The top ten clones hold 16% of a sample with over 700,000 distinct CDR3 sequences, about 17% of them seen once. The origin of this receptor is a woman in her fifties or sixties with Graves' hyperthyroidism that later progressed to Graves' ophthalmopathy. The material sequenced was blood. The chain joins TRBV3-1 to TRBJ2-1; 9 nucleotides match TRBD2. CDR3 in amino acids: CASSQVWAGGYNEQFF. As DNA, the CDR3 is TGTGCCAGCAGCCAAGTTTGGGCGGGGGGGTACAATGAGCAGTTCTTC.